The clone carrying this T cell receptor beta chain turned up a few times. Its target is not known. Produced via immunoSEQ multiplex PCR; TCRdb's table is partial and in-frame only. This sample has approximately 150,000 clones; 90% occur once, and the top ten carry about 5.9%. The germline gives CDR1 SGHRS, CDR2 YFSETQ. CDR3 length: 11 residues. Trimming stripped 5 bases from V and 6 bases from J, with 7 bases between. The sample belongs to a study of T cell responses to AZD1222 COVID-19 vaccine. Overall study results and limits: Clonal diversity may have been underestimated in mostly white British donors. Nearly half of unique spike-specific TCRs reportedly avoided B.1.351 and B.1.1.7 mutated regions. Repertoire sampling occurred only after the peak T cell response.

This specimen was peripheral blood, taken 28 days after the second AZD1222 dose. V and J are TRBV5-1 and TRBJ2-3; TRBD1 might be the D (5 bases). The sequence was obtained from an adult who received the AZD1222 COVID-19 vaccine. This CDR3 is CASRGPDTQYF. In nucleotides, the CDR3 is TGCGCCAGCAGGGGGCCGGATACGCAGTATTTT. The full variable domain, completed using reference TRBV5-1 and TRBJ2-3, is KAGVTQTPRYLIKTRGQQVTLSCSPISGHRSVSWYQQTPGQGLQFLFEYFSETQRNKGNFPGRFSGRQFSNSRSEMNVSTLELGDSALYLCASRGPDTQYFGPGTRLTVL.